The clone carrying this T cell receptor (beta chain) was recorded many times. Its antigen is undetermined. Unique molecular identifiers were built into the TCRbeta library. One entry per CDR3 protein, called by TCRdb with MiXCR from the PCR reads. Seen here are about 170,000 distinct CDR3 sequences, around 10% observed once, and the top ten hold about 13%. This sample stems from a study of T-cell reconstitution after alpha-beta-depleted transplantation in children. The CDR3 has 15 amino acids. V shed 4 bases and J shed 5 bases, with 15 bases lying between them. Germline values: CDR1 MNHEY, CDR2 SVGAGI. Study-level results: Newly produced T cells mostly provided counts and TCRbeta diversity after one year, as hyperexpanded clones declined. Elevated TCRbeta diversity at day 60 was traced, in some patients, to surviving recipient T cells and thymic progenitors. Where alpha-beta T cells came from about two months after transplant was reportedly several hundred expanded graft clones.

Sample: PBMCs, taken before TCRalphabeta/CD19-depleted stem cell transplant. The sequence derives from a boy younger than 10 with acute myeloid leukemia, due to receive a stem cell transplant. The chain carries TRBV6-5 and TRBJ2-1, with a possible D match to TRBD2 (6 bases). The CDR3 DNA follows: TGTGCCAGCAGTTGGTTGATAGCGGTAAACAATGAGCAGTTCTTC. Translated: CASSWLIAVNNEQFF.